This is a list of T cell receptor beta chains from one sample in a study of early T cells in non-severe SARS-CoV-2 infection. TCRdb recomputed calls from the 5' RACE reads with MiXCR, one row per CDR3 protein. The repertoire holds tens of thousands of distinct CDR3 sequences, with around 9.9% as singletons. The sequenced material came from whole blood. The receptors derive from an adult who was a healthcare worker with PCR-confirmed SARS-CoV-2 infection or an uninfected control (not recorded which). CDR3s leave out the opening cysteine and the closing phenylalanine or tryptophan. D genes are given only for firm matches.

v_gene	d_gene	j_gene	CDR3aa
TRBV6-5	TRBD1	TRBJ2-3	ASSSGTARTDTQY
TRBV5-1	TRBD2	TRBJ2-7	ASSLVWREGRPLDPYEQY
TRBV28	TRBD1	TRBJ2-7	ASSRTGAYEQY
TRBV28	TRBD2	TRBJ2-7	ASLGGDDYEQY
TRBV28	TRBD2	TRBJ2-3	ASIWGGRGEDTQY
TRBV28	TRBD1	TRBJ2-7	ASRTQRTGGYEQY
TRBV28	.	TRBJ2-7	ASSLGPGAGEQY
TRBV15	.	TRBJ1-1	ATSRVGGLENTEAF
TRBV28	.	TRBJ2-2	ASSSGMNTGELF
TRBV7-9	.	TRBJ1-1	ASSLQHLNTEAF
TRBV10-3	TRBD2	TRBJ2-7	AISRLAGALEQY
TRBV21-1	.	TRBJ2-7	ASQAEETSGYEQY
TRBV28	TRBD1	TRBJ1-5	ASRAPGQGDQPQH
TRBV10-3	TRBD2	TRBJ2-1	ARTSGRIYNEQF
TRBV19	.	TRBJ1-5	ASSMRPQRVNQPQH
TRBV28	.	TRBJ2-3	ASSLISTDTQY
TRBV6-6	TRBD2	TRBJ2-1	ASSKPPSGRARHEQF
TRBV20-1	.	TRBJ2-7	SAYLPSYEQY
TRBV28	.	TRBJ1-5	ASREGSIGQPQH
TRBV27	.	TRBJ2-7	ASSLSGTLPYEQY
TRBV6-6	.	TRBJ1-2	ASRGDTGVYGYT
TRBV28	.	TRBJ2-1	ASSSRGLRKNEQF
TRBV3-1	.	TRBJ1-1	ASSPLGETNTEAF
TRBV6-6	TRBD1	TRBJ2-7	ASSYNRGRAEQY
TRBV2	TRBD1	TRBJ1-2	AKRTGSGGGYT
TRBV24-1	TRBD2	TRBJ2-1	ATGRAGDEQF
TRBV5-5	.	TRBJ2-1	ASSLATAGSVNSAYNEQF
TRBV7-2	TRBD2	TRBJ2-7	ASSSLAGVGEQY
TRBV5-1	TRBD1	TRBJ1-2	ASTRTGADSYGYT
TRBV6-6	TRBD1	TRBJ1-1	ASTQQGTEAF
TRBV20-1	TRBD1	TRBJ2-5	SALHRDRETQY
TRBV24-1	TRBD2	TRBJ2-1	ATRGGSYNEQF
TRBV4-3	TRBD2	TRBJ2-1	ASSQRVRLAGDNEQF
TRBV6-5	.	TRBJ2-5	ASAQGVSRAHQETQY
TRBV5-1	TRBD1	TRBJ1-2	ASSLEQGKYGYT
TRBV12-3/TRBV12-4	.	TRBJ2-5	ASSSGNQETQY
TRBV6-4	.	TRBJ2-2	ASSPDSTGELF
TRBV27	.	TRBJ2-1	ASSWGPSNEQF
TRBV12-3/TRBV12-4	TRBD2	TRBJ2-1	ASTLGGLAGYNEQF
TRBV20-1	.	TRBJ2-2	SAREFWLGSTGELF
TRBV6-5	TRBD2	TRBJ2-1	ASKGGRVSYNEQF
TRBV10-3	.	TRBJ1-2	AISVGVYGYT
TRBV25-1	.	TRBJ1-3	ASSELGDTGNTIY
TRBV28	TRBD2	TRBJ2-3	ASSLGGRPRSPDTQY
TRBV6-5	TRBD1	TRBJ1-1	ASSESGGVTEAF